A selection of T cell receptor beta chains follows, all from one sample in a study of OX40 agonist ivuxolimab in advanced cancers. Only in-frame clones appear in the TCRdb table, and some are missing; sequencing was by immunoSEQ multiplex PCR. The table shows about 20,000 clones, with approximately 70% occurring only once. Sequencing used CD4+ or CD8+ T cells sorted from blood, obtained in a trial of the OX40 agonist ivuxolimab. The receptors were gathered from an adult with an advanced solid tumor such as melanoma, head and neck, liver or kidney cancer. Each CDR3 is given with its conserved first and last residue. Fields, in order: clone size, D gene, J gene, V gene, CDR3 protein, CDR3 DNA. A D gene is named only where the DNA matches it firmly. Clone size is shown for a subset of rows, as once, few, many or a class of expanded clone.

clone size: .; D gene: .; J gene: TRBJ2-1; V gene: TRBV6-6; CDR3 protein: CASSYGATAEQFF; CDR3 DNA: TGTGCCAGCAGTTACGGGGCGACGGCTGAGCAGTTCTTC
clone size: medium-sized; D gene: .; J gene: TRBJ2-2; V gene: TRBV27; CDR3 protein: CASRTTNTGELFF; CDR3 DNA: TGTGCCAGCAGGACGACGAACACCGGGGAGCTGTTTTTT
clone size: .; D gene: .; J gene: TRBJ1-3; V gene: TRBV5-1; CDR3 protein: CASSLGTVSGNTIYF; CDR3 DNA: TGCGCCAGCAGCTTGGGAACAGTCTCTGGAAACACCATATATTTT
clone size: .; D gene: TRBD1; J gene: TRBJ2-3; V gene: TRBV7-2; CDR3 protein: CASSLDRGISGYTQYF; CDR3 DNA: TGTGCCAGCAGCTTGGACAGGGGGATCTCCGGCTATACGCAGTATTTT
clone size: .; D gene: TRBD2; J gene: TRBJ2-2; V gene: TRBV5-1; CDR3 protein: CASSLTGGPIGGELFF; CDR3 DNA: TGCGCCAGCAGTTTGACGGGGGGACCGATAGGCGGGGAGCTGTTTTTT
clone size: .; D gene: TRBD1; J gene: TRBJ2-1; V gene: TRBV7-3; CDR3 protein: CASSPGQGVYNEQFF; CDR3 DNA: TGTGCCAGCAGCCCAGGACAGGGGGTCTACAATGAGCAGTTCTTC
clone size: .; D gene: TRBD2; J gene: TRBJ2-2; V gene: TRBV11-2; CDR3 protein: CASSLGPSGGRNGELFF; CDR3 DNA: TGTGCCAGCAGCTTAGGGCCTAGCGGGGGTAGGAACGGGGAGCTGTTTTTT
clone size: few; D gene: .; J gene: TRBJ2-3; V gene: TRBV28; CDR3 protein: CASSNPGREGTDTQYF; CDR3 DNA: TGTGCCAGCAGTAACCCAGGACGAGAGGGCACAGATACGCAGTATTTT
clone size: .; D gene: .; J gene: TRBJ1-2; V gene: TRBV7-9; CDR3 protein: CASSHLGEGYGYTF; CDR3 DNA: TGTGCCAGCAGCCACCTAGGGGAGGGGTATGGCTACACCTTC
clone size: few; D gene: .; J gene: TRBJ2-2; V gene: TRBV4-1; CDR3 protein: CASSLLSSGELFF; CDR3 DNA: TGCGCCAGCAGCCTTTTAAGCTCCGGGGAGCTGTTTTTT
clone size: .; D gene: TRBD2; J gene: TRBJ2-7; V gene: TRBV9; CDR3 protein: CASSVGRGVTYEQYF; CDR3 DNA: TGTGCCAGCAGCGTAGGCCGGGGGGTAACCTACGAGCAGTACTTC
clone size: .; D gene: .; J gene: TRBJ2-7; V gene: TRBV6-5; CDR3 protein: CASSYSPGSWANEQYF; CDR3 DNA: TGTGCCAGCAGTTACTCCCCGGGGAGCTGGGCGAACGAGCAGTACTTC
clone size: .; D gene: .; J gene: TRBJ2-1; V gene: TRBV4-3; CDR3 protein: CASSQEKLTYNEQFF; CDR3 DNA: TGCGCCAGCAGCCAGGAGAAATTAACCTACAATGAGCAGTTCTTC
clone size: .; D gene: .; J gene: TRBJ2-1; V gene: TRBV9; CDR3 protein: CASSSGGNYNEQFF; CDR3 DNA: TGTGCCAGCAGCTCAGGGGGGAATTACAATGAGCAGTTCTTC
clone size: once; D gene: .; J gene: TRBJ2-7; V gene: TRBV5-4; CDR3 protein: CASSWPLSIEQYF; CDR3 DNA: TGTGCCAGCAGCTGGCCCCTATCGATCGAGCAGTACTTC
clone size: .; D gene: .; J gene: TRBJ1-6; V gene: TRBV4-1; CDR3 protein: CASSLPNEGRPLHF; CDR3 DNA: TGCGCCAGCAGCCTCCCGAACGAGGGAAGGCCCCTCCACTTT
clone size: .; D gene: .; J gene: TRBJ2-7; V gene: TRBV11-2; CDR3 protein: CASSQNRNEQYF; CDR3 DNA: TGTGCCAGCAGCCAGAATCGAAACGAGCAGTACTTC
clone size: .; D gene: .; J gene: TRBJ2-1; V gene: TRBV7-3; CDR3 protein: CASSDLNEQFF; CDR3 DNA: TGTGCCAGCAGCGACTTGAATGAGCAGTTCTTC
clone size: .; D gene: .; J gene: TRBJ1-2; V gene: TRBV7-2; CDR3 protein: CASSFGGGSSYGYTF; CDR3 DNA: TGTGCCAGCAGCTTCGGCGGGGGTTCGTCCTATGGCTACACCTTC
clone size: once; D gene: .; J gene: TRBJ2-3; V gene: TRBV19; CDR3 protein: CASSIRDTQYF; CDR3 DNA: TGTGCCAGTAGTATAAGAGATACGCAGTATTTT
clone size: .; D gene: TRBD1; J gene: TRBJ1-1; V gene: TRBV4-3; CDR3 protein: CASSQEGTGVYTEAFF; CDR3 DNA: TGCGCCAGCAGCCAAGAGGGGACAGGGGTATACACTGAAGCTTTCTTT
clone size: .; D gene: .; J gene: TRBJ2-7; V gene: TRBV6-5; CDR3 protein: CASGQTIAYEQYF; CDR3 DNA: TGTGCCAGTGGACAGACAATCGCCTACGAGCAGTACTTC